This T cell receptor beta chain was sequenced in a study of shared clonotypes between healthy human individuals. As regards this clone: Its antigen is still unknown.

V shed 5 bases and J shed 2 bases, with 12 bases lying between them. Germline V gene sequence: CDR1 PRHDT, CDR2 FYEKMQ (reference sequence). The CDR3 loop spans 15 amino acids. There were no recent acute infections or vaccinations among the donors, who were healthy HIV-negative adults. Using immunoSEQ multiplex PCR, the repertoire was profiled, and TCRdb retains in-frame clones only, with some absent. Seen here are about a million clones, approximately 72% observed once, and the top ten hold 1.2% to 1.5%. General observations from the study: Rarefaction revealed incomplete sorted-subset sequencing despite large depth. Tissue TCR repertoires likely differ from these blood-only repertoires.

This chain joins TRBV13 and TRBJ2-2; no reliable D call. The receptor's source is a young man in good health. Sequencing was performed on memory CD4+ T cells sorted from blood. The sample's subset: CD45RA-negative fraction. The CDR3 sequence: CASSLPRHNTGELFF. The DNA for the CDR3 is TGTGCCAGCAGCCTCCCTCGACATAACACCGGGGAGCTGTTTTTT.